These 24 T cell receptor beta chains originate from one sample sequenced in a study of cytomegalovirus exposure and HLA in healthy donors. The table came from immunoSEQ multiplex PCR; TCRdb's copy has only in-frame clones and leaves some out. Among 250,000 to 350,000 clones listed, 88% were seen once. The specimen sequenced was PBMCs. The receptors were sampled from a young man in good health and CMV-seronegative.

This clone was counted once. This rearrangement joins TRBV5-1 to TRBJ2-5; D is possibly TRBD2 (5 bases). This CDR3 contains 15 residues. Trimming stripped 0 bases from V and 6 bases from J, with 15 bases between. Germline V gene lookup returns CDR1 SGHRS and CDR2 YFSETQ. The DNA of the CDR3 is TGCGCCAGCAGCTTGGGAGGGTCGGGGTTGAAGACCCAGTACTTC. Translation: CASSLGGSGLKTQYF.

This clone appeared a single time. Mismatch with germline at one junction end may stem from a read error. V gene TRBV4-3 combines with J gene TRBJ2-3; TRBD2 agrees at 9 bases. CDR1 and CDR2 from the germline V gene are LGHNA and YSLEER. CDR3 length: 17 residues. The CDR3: CASSPTSSAGGTDTQYF. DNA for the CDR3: TGCGCCAGCAGCCCCACGAGCTCAGCGGGGGGCACCGATACGCAGTATTTT.

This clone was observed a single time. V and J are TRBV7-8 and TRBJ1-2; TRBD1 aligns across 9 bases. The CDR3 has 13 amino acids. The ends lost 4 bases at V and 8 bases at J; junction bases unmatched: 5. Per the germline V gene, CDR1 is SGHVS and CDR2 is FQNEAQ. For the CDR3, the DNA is TGTGCCAGCAGCTCTGGAGGGACAGGGGGCTACACCTTC. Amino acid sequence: CASSSGGTGGYTF. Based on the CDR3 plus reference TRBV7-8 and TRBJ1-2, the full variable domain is GAGVSQSPRYKVAKRGQDVALRCDPISGHVSLFWYQQALGQGPEFLTYFQNEAQLDKSGLPSDRFFAERPEGSVSTLKIQRTQQEDSAVYLCASSSGGTGGYTFGSGTRLTVV.

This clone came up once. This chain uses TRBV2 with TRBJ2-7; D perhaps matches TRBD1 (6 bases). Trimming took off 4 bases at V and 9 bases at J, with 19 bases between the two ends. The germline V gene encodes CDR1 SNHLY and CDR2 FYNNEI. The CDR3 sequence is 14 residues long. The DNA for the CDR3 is TGTGCCAGCAGTGGAGGGGGACCACGACCCGGGCAGTACTTC. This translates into CASSGGGPRPGQYF.

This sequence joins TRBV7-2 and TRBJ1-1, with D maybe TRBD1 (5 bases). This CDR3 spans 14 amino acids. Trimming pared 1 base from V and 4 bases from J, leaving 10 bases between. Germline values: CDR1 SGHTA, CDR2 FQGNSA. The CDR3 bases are TGTGCCAGCAGCTTAGGACTAGGGACCACTGAAGCTTTCTTT. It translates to CASSLGLGTTEAFF. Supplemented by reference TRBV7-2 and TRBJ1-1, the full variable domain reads GAGVSQSPSNKVTEKGKDVELRCDPISGHTALYWYRQSLGQGLEFLIYFQGNSAPDKSGLPSDRFSAERTGGSVSTLTIQRTQQEDSAVYLCASSLGLGTTEAFFGQGTRLTVV.

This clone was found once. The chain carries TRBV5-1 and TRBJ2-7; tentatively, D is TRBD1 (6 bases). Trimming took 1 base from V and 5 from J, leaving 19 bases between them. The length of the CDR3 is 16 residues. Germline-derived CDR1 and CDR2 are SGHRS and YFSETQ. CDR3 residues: CASSLPGAGESNEQYF. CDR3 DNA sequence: TGCGCCAGCAGCTTGCCTGGCGCAGGGGAATCGAACGAGCAGTACTTC.

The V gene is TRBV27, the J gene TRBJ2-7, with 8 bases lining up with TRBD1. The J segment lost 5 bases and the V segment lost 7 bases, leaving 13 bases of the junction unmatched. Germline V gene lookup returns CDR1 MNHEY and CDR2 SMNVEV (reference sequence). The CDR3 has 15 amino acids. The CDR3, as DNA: TGTGCCAGCACCCCCGGGACAGGCTTCATCAACGAGCAGTACTTC. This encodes CASTPGTGFINEQYF.

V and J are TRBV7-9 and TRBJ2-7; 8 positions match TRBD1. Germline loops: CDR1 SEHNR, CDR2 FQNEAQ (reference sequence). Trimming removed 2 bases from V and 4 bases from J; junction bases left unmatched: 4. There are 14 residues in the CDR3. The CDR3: CASSLQQGAYEQYF. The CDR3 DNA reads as TGTGCCAGCAGCTTACAGCAGGGGGCTTACGAGCAGTACTTC.

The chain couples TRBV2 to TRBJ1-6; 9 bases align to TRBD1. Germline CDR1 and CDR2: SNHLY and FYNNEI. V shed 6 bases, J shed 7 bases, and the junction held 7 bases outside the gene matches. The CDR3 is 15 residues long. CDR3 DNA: TGTGCCAGCAGCCCGGGACAGGGCAAAAATTCACCCCTCCACTTT. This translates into CASSPGQGKNSPLHF.

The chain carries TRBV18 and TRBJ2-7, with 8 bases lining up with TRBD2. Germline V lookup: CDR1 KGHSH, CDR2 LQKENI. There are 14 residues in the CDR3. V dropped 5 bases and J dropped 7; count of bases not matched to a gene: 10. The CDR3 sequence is CASSTAGGAREQYF. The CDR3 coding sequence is TGTGCCAGCTCAACCGCCGGGGGGGCGCGTGAGCAGTACTTC.

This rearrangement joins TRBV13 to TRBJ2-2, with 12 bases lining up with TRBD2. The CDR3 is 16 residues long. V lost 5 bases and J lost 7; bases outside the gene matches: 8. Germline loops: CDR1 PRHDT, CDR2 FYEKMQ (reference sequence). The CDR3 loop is CASSNGLAGRDGELFF. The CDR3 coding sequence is TGTGCCAGCAGCAATGGACTAGCGGGGAGGGACGGGGAGCTGTTTTTT. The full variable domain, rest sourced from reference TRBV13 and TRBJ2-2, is AAGVIQSPRHLIKEKRETATLKCYPIPRHDTVYWYQQGPGQDPQFLISFYEKMQSDKGSIPDRFSAQQFSDYHSELNMSSLELGDSALYFCASSNGLAGRDGELFFGEGSRLTVL.

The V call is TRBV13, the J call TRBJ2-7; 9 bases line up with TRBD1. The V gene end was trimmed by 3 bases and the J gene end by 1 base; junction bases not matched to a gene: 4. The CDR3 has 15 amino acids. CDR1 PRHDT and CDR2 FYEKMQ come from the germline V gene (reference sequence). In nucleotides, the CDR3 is TGTGCCAGCAGCTTCGGACAGGGGTTTTCCTACGAGCAGTACTTC. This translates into CASSFGQGFSYEQYF.

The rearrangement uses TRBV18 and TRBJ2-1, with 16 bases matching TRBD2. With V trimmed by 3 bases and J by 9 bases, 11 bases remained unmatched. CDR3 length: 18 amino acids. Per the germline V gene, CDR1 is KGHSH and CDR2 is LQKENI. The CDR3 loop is CASSPLPGTSGGASEQFF. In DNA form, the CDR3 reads TGTGCCAGCTCACCCCTCCCCGGGACTAGCGGGGGGGCCAGTGAGCAGTTCTTC.

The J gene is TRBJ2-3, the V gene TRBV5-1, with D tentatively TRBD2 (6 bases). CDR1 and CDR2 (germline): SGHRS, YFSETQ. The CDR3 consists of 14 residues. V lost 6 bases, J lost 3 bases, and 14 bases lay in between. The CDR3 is CASKSPGGTDTQYF. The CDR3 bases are TGCGCCAGCAAAAGCCCCGGGGGAACAGATACGCAGTATTTT.

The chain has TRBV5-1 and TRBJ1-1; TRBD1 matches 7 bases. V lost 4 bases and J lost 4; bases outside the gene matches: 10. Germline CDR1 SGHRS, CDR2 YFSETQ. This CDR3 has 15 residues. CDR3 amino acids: CASSPWTGVSTEAFF. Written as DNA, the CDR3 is TGCGCCAGCAGCCCCTGGACAGGAGTGAGCACTGAAGCTTTCTTT.

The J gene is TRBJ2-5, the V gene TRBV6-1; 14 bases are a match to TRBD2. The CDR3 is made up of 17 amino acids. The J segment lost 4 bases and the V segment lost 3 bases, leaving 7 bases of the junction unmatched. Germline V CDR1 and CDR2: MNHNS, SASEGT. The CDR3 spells CASSDAGTSGGLETQYF. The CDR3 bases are TGTGCCAGCAGTGACGCCGGGACTAGCGGGGGATTAGAGACCCAGTACTTC.

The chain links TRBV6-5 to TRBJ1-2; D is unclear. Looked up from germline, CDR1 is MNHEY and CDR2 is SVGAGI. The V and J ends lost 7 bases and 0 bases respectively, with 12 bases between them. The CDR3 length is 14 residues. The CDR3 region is CASKPGVTNYGYTF. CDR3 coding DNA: TGTGCCAGCAAGCCGGGAGTTACTAACTATGGCTACACCTTC.

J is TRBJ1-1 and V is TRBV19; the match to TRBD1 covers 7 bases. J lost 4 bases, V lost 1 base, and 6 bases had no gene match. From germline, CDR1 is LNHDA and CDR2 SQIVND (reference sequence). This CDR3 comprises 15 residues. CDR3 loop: CASSIVPGGLTEAFF. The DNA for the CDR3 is TGTGCCAGTAGTATAGTTCCAGGGGGGCTCACTGAAGCTTTCTTT.

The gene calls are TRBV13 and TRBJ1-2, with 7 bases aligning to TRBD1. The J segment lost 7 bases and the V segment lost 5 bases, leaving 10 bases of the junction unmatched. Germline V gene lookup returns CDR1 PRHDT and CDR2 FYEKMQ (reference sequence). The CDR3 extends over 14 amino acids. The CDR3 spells CASSPPSDRAGYTF. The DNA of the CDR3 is TGTGCCAGCAGCCCACCATCCGACAGGGCTGGCTACACCTTC. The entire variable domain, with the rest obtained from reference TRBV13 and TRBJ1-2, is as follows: AAGVIQSPRHLIKEKRETATLKCYPIPRHDTVYWYQQGPGQDPQFLISFYEKMQSDKGSIPDRFSAQQFSDYHSELNMSSLELGDSALYFCASSPPSDRAGYTFGSGTRLTVV.

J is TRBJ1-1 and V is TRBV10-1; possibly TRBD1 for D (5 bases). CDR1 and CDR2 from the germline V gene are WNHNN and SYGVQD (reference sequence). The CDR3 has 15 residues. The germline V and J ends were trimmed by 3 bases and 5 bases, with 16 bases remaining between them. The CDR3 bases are TGCGCCAGCAGTGATCCCCAGGGAGGTAGGACTGAAGCTTTCTTT. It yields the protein CASSDPQGGRTEAFF.

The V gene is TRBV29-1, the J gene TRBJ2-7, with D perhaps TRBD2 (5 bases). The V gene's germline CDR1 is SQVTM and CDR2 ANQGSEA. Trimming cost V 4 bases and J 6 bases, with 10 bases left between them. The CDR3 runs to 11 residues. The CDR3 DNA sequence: TGCAGCGTTGGTCGGGGTAGCGAGCAGTACTTC. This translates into CSVGRGSEQYF.

CDR3 sequence (DNA): TGTGCCAGCAGTCGGGGGACTGAAGCTTTCTTT. It specifies CASSRGTEAFF. The chain uses TRBV25-1 and TRBJ1-1; TRBD1 might be the D (5 bases). Germline-derived CDR1 and CDR2 are MGHDK and SYGVNS. This CDR3 is built from 11 residues. V was shortened by 5 bases and J by 5 bases, with 6 bases between the two germline ends.

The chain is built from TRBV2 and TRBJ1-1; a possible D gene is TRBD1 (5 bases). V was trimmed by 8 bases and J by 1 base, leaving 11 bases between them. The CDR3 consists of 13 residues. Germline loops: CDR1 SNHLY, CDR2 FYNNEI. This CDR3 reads CASPGGGNTEAFF. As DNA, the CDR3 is TGTGCCAGCCCTGGCGGGGGGAACACTGAAGCTTTCTTT. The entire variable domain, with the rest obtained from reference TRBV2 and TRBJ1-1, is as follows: EPEVTQTPSHQVTQMGQEVILRCVPISNHLYFYWYRQILGQKVEFLVSFYNNEISEKSEIFDDQFSVERPDGSNFTLKIRSTKLEDSAMYFCASPGGGNTEAFFGQGTRLTVV.

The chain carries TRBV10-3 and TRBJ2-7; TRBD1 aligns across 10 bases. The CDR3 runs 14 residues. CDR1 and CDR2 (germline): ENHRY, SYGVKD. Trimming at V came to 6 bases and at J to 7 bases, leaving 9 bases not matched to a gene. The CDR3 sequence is CAIREDRGTMEQYF. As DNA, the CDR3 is TGTGCCATCAGAGAGGACAGGGGGACAATGGAGCAGTACTTC.